This TCR beta chain was obtained from a study of T cell responses to AZD1222 COVID-19 vaccine. Study conclusions and caveats: Spike was spanned by vaccine-associated CD4 TCRs, with dominance at 160-218 and 743-854. Nearly half of spike-specific TCRs reportedly target unmutated variant regions.

On this clone itself: The target antigen is unknown.

The V end lost 3 bases, the J end lost 7 bases, and 12 bases lay between the germline ends. The CDR3 spans 13 residues. This table comes from immunoSEQ multiplex PCR, and its TCRdb copy is limited to in-frame clones, with some not included. Among more than 15,000 clones listed, just under 90% were seen once. The material sequenced was peripheral blood, taken 28 days after the second AZD1222 dose. The receptor was derived from an adult who received the AZD1222 COVID-19 vaccine. This sequence joins TRBV12-3 or TRBV12-4 and TRBJ1-1; D call uncertain. In DNA form, the CDR3 reads TGTGCCAGCAGTTTTCTTAGGGAATATGAAGCTTTCTTT. Its protein is CASSFLREYEAFF.